This entry concerns a single TCR beta chain. CDR1 and CDR2 (germline): MDHEN, SYDVKM. The CDR3 runs 14 residues. The V and J ends lost 6 bases and 1 base respectively, with 13 bases between them. Clones were read by immunoSEQ multiplex PCR, and TCRdb kept only the in-frame ones, dropping some. Of 55,000 to 65,000 clones listed, approximately 91% are singletons. This entry belongs to a study of blood T cell repertoires in COVID-19. On the study more broadly: Specimens from acute and convalescent COVID-19 originated in the United States, Italy and Spain. The analysed material was cDNA or gDNA that came from T cells, B-cell-depleted T cells, or PBMCs.

The clonotype originates from a human donor in a cohort sampled during active COVID-19. The V gene is TRBV28, the J gene TRBJ2-7; TRBD1 is a possible D gene (6 bases). The material sequenced was peripheral blood. The CDR3 is CASSKQGLSYEQYF. DNA of the CDR3: TGTGCCAGCAGCAAACAGGGTTTGTCCTACGAGCAGTACTTC.